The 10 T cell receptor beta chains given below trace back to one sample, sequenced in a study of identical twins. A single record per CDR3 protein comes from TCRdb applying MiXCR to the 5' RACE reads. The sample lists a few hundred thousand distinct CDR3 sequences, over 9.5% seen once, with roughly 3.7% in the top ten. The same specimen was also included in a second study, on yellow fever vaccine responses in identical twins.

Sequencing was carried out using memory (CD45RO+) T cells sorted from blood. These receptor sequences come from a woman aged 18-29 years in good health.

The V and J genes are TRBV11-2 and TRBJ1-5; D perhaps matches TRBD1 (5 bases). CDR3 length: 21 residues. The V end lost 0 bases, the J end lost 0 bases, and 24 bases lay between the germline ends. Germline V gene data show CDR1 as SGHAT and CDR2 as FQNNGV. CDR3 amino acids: CASSLDGDEDLHTYSNQPQHF. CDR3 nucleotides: TGTGCCAGCAGCTTAGATGGGGACGAGGACTTACACACCTATAGCAATCAGCCCCAGCATTTT. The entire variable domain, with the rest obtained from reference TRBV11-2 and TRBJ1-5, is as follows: EAGVAQSPRYKIIEKRQSVAFWCNPISGHATLYWYQQILGQGPKLLIQFQNNGVVDDSQLPKDRFSAERLKGVDSTLKIQPAKLEDSAVYLCASSLDGDEDLHTYSNQPQHFGDGTRLSIL.

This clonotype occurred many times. The CDR3 sequence: CASSQVSGTRGSARTQYF. The CDR3 bases are TGTGCCAGCAGCCAAGTCTCGGGTACACGGGGATCGGCTAGGACCCAGTACTTC. The chain has TRBV3-1 and TRBJ2-5; a possible D gene is TRBD2 (5 bases). The CDR3 runs to 18 residues. Germline-derived CDR1 and CDR2 are LGHDT and YNNKEL (reference sequence). V lost 1 base and J 7 bases, leaving 25 bases between the germline ends.

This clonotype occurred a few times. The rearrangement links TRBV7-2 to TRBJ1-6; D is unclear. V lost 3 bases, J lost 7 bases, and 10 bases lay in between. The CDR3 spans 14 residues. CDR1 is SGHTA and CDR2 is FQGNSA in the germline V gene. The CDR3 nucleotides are TGTGCCAGCAGCTTTAATACGGGGAATTCACCCCTCCACTTT. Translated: CASSFNTGNSPLHF.

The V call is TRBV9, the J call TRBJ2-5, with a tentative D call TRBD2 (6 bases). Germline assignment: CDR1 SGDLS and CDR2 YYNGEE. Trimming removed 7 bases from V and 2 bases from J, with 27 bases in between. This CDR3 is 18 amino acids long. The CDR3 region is CASAPSGITSFSQETQYF. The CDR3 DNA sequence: TGTGCCAGCGCACCCAGCGGTATCACTAGCTTTAGTCAAGAGACCCAGTACTTC.

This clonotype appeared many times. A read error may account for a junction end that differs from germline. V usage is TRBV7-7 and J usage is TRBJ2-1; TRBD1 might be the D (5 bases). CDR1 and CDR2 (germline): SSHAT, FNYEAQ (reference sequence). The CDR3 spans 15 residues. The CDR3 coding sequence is TGTGCTAGCAGCTTGGGCCAGGGCCCCTACAATGAGCAGTTCTTC. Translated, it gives CASSLGQGPYNEQFF. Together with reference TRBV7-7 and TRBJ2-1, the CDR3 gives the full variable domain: GAGVSQSPRYKVTKRGQDVTLRCDPISSHATLYWYQQALGQGPEFLTYFNYEAQPDKSGLPSDRFSAERPEGSISTLTIQRTEQRDSAMYRCASSLGQGPYNEQFFGPGTRLTVL.

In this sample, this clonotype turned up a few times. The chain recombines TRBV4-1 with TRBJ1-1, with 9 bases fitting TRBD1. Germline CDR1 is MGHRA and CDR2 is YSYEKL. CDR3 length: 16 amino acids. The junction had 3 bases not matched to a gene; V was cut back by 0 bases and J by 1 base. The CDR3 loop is CASSQDKQGANTEAFF. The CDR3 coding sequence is TGCGCCAGCAGCCAAGACAAACAGGGGGCGAACACTGAAGCTTTCTTT.

CDR3 DNA: TGTGCCAGCAGCACGGATAGGGGGCTTACCTACAATGAGCAGTTCTTC. It is translated as CASSTDRGLTYNEQFF. J is TRBJ2-1 and V is TRBV12-3 or TRBV12-4; 7 bases match TRBD1. V dropped 6 bases and J dropped 2; count of bases not matched to a gene: 10. The CDR3 has 16 amino acids.

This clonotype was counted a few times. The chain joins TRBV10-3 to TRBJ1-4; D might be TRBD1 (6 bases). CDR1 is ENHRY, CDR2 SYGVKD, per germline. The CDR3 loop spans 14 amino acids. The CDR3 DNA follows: TGTGCTACAAACCGGGACATTAGGGATGAAAAACTGTTTTTT. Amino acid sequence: CATNRDIRDEKLFF.

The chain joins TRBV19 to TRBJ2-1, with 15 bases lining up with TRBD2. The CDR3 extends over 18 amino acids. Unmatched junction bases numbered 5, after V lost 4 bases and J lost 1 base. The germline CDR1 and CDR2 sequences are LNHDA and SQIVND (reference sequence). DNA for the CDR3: TGTGCCAGTAGTAGGACTAGCGGGGGGGCTAGTTCCTACAATGAGCAGTTCTTC. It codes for CASSRTSGGASSYNEQFF.

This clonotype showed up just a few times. The CDR3 reads CATSDFTGTGPYNEQFF. The DNA for the CDR3 is TGTGCCACCAGTGATTTCACCGGGACAGGGCCCTACAATGAGCAGTTCTTC. The chain combines TRBV24-1 with TRBJ2-1; 9 nucleotides line up with TRBD1. Germline V lookup: CDR1 KGHDR, CDR2 SFDVKD. The CDR3 totals 17 residues. Losses at the gene ends were 1 base for V and 2 bases for J; bases not matched to a gene: 5.